The present T cell receptor (beta chain) was sequenced within a study of blood T cell repertoires in COVID-19. Overall study: Samples came from the United States, Italy and Spain, spanning acute and convalescent COVID-19. PBMCs, B-cell-depleted T cells, or T cells were the source of the cDNA or gDNA that made up the material.

This clone appeared a single time. The CDR3 is 15 amino acids. V trimming: 6 bases; J trimming: 7 bases; junction bases outside the gene matches: 8. Germline V gene lookup returns CDR1 MDHEN and CDR2 SYDVKM. In the source study's methods: Amplification of reference gene primers was used by the study to estimate nucleated cell counts. Profiling relied on immunoSEQ multiplex PCR, and the TCRdb table lists in-frame clones only, not all of them. The V and J calls and clone size are taken from that table; D and trimming were inferred from the DNA. The profile covers around 94,000 clones, with less than 90% appearing a single time and less than 2% taken by the ten largest.

The source of this sequence is a man aged 80 or over with acute or convalescent COVID-19. Material: peripheral blood. This chain uses TRBV28 with TRBJ2-7; 14 bases match TRBD2. The CDR3 DNA reads TGTGCCAGCAGGACCGGGACTAGCGGGAGTAATGAGCAGTACTTC. Translation: CASRTGTSGSNEQYF.